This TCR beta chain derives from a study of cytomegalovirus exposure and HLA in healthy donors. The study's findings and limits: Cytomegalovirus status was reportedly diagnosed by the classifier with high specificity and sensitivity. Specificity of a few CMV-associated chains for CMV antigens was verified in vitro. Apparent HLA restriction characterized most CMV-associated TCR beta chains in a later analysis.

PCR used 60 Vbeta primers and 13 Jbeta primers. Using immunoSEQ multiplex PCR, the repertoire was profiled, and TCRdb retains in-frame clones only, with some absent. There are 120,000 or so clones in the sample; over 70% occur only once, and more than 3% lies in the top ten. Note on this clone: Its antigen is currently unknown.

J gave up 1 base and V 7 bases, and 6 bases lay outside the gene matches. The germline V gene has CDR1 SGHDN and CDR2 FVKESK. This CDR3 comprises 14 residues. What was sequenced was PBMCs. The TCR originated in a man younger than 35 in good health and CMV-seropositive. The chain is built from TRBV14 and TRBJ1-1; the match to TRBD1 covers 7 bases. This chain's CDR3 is CASNEQGSNTEAFF. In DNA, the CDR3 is TGTGCCAGCAACGAACAGGGGTCGAACACTGAAGCTTTCTTT.